This paragraph reports one T cell receptor beta chain. In the study's own analysis: Reference gene primer amplification in the assay estimated nucleated cell counts. Produced via immunoSEQ multiplex PCR; TCRdb's table is partial and in-frame only. V and J calls and clone size are as listed in that table; D and trimming were resolved from the DNA. The top ten hold roughly 13% of the sample, which has roughly 440,000 clones, around 88% seen once. The Seattle patients, enrolled during active infection, were followed longitudinally. The data derive from a study of blood T cell repertoires in COVID-19. Study as a whole: Samples taken during acute and convalescent COVID-19 were collected in the United States, Italy and Spain. The analysed material was cDNA or gDNA that came from T cells, B-cell-depleted T cells, or PBMCs.

The material sequenced was peripheral blood. The sequence was collected from a woman in her fifties or sixties with COVID-19, enrolled during active disease.

CDR3 loop: CASTPGQGTSGGGYTF. The CDR3 DNA is TGTGCCAGCACCCCGGGACAGGGCACGTCGGGGGGTGGCTACACCTTC. The chain carries TRBV7-9 and TRBJ1-2; the match to TRBD1 covers 9 bases. V shed 7 bases, J shed 7 bases, and the junction held 16 bases outside the gene matches. The CDR3 consists of 16 residues. Germline-derived CDR1 and CDR2 are SEHNR and FQNEAQ (reference sequence).